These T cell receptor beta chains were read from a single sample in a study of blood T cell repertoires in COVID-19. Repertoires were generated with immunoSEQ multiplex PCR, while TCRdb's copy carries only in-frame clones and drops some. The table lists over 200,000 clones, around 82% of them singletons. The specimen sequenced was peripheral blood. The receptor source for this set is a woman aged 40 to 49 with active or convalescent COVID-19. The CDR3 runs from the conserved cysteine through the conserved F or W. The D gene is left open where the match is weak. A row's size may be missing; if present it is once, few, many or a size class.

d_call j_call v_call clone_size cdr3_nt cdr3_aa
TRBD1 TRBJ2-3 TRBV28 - TGTGCCAGCAGTCCTTACCTGACAGGGGGCTCTCGAAATACGCAGTATTTT CASSPYLTGGSRNTQYF
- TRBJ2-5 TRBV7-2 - TGTGCCAGCAGCTGGTGGTTGGGGCCACAAGAGACCCAGTACTTC CASSWWLGPQETQYF
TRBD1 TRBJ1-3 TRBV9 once TGTGCCAGCAGCGTAGTCCCGACAGGGTCTGGAAACACCATATATTTT CASSVVPTGSGNTIYF
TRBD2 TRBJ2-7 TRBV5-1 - TGCGCCAGCAGGGGGACTAGCACTCGCGAGCAGTACTTC CASRGTSTREQYF
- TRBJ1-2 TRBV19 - TGTGCCAGTAGTACACGACAGGACTATGGCTACACCTTC CASSTRQDYGYTF
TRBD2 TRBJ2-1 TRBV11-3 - TGTGCCAGCAGCTTAGATGGGTTCGAGGGAGGGACCTACAATGAGCAGTTCTTC CASSLDGFEGGTYNEQFF
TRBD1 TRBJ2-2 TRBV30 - TGTGCCTGGAGTGCCGACTCAGGGACAGTAAACACCGGGGAGCTGTTTTTT CAWSADSGTVNTGELFF
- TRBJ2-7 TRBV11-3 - TGTGCCAGCAGCTTAAGCGGTTCCTACGAGCAGTACTTC CASSLSGSYEQYF
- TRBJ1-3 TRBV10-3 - TGTGCCATCAGTGAGGGGGCAGCTGGAAACACCATATATTTT CAISEGAAGNTIYF
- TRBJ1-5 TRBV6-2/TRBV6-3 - TGTGCCAGCAGTTACTCGAGTGGCAGGGGCCGTACTCAATACAATCAGCCCCAGCATTTT CASSYSSGRGRTQYNQPQHF
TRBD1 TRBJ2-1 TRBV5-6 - TGTGCCAGCAGCTTGGGGACAGGGCTATCCAACAATGAGCAGTTCTTC CASSLGTGLSNNEQFF
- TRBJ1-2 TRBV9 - TGTGCCAGCAGCGTAGCACAGTACAACTATGGCTACACCTTC CASSVAQYNYGYTF
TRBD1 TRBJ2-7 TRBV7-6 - TGTGCCAGCAGCTTAGAGACAGGGGGGTTCGAGCAGTACTTC CASSLETGGFEQYF
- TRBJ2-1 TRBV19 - TGTGCCAGTAGTATACAGCGTAACAATGAGCAGTTCTTC CASSIQRNNEQFF
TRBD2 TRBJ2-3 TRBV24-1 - TGTGCCACCAGTGATCCAGGTGGAAGGGAGGGGACAGATACGCAGTATTTT CATSDPGGREGTDTQYF
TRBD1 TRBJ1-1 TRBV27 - TGTGCCAGCAGTTCCGGCAGGGGGTCCGCTTTCTTT CASSSGRGSAFF
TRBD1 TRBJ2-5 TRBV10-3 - TGTGCCATCAGTGTGGGACAGATTGAAGAGACCCAGTACTTC CAISVGQIEETQYF
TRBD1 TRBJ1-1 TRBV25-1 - TGTGCCAGCATCCCAACAGGGGGGAACACTGAAGCTTTCTTT CASIPTGGNTEAFF
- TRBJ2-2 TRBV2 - TGTGCCAGCAGTGACCTAGCTGCCGGGGAGCTGTTTTTT CASSDLAAGELFF
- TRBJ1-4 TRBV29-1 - TGCAGCGTTGTCTTAGTGGGCGAAAAACTGTTTTTT CSVVLVGEKLFF
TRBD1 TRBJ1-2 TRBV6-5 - TGTGCCAGCACCACAGGGGGCCATGGCTACACCTTC CASTTGGHGYTF
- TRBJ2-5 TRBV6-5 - TGTGCCAGCTCCGGGTGGGGCGGATCGCAAGAGACCCAGTACTTC CASSGWGGSQETQYF
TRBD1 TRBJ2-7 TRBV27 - TGTGCCAGCAGTCACAGGGGTCCCCTTTCCTACGAGCAGTACTTC CASSHRGPLSYEQYF
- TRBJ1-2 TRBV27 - TGTGCCAGCACTAGTGATCCAGGGTCGTTGTACTATGGCTACACCTTC CASTSDPGSLYYGYTF
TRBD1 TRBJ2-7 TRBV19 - TGTGCCAGTACAGGACAGGGCTACGAGCAGTACTTC CASTGQGYEQYF
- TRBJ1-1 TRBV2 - TGTGCCAGCAGTGAGGAGGCGGACACTGAAGCTTTCTTT CASSEEADTEAFF
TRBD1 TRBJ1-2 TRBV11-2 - TGTGCCAGCAGCGCGCGACAGGGCAGCTCTAACTATGGCTACACCTTC CASSARQGSSNYGYTF
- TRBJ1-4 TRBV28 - TGTGCCAGCAGTATCGGGCAGGGTGAAAAACTGTTTTTT CASSIGQGEKLFF
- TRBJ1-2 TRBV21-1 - TGTGCCAGCAGCAAAACCGAAGTTTCGGGACAGGGGGTCTATGGCTACACCTTC CASSKTEVSGQGVYGYTF
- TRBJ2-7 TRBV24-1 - TGTGCCACCAGGGCGGGGGCCTCCTACGAGCAGTACTTC CATRAGASYEQYF
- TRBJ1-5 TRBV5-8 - TGTGCCAGCAGCTCCTATCCACAGGGAGCGCAGCCCCAGCATTTT CASSSYPQGAQPQHF
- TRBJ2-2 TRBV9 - TGTGCCAGCAGCGTAGGGGCAGGTAACACCGGGGAGCTGTTTTTT CASSVGAGNTGELFF
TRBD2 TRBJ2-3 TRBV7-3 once TGTGCCAGCAGCTTTGGGAATACGGGACTAAAGGGTTCAGATACGCAGTATTTT CASSFGNTGLKGSDTQYF
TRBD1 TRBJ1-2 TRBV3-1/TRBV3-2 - TGTGCCAGCAGCCAAGCCTCAGGGGGCACAGGCTACACCTTC CASSQASGGTGYTF
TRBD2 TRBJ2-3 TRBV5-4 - TGTGCCAGCAGCTCCGACCTTAGCGGGGGGCGCACAGATACGCAGTATTTT CASSSDLSGGRTDTQYF
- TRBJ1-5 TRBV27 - TGTGCCAGCAGTTTATCGTCAGGGTTCAATCAGCCCCAGCATTTT CASSLSSGFNQPQHF
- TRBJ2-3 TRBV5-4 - TGTGCCAGCAGACCCTCGGTAGCGGCTAGCACAGATACGCAGTATTTT CASRPSVAASTDTQYF
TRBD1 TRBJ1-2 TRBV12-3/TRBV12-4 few TGTGCCAGCAGTCCAGGGGGCGCGGATGGCTACACCTTC CASSPGGADGYTF
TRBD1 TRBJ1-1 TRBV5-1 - TGCGCCAGCAGCTTGAACAGGGGAAGGGCTGAAGCTTTCTTT CASSLNRGRAEAFF
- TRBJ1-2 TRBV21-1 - TGTGCCAGCAGCAATGGGGAGGGGTTGGGCTATGGCTACACCTTC CASSNGEGLGYGYTF
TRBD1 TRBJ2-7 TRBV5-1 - TGCGCCAGCAGCTCGACTTCAGGGGGAAACTACGAGCAGTACTTC CASSSTSGGNYEQYF
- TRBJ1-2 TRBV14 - TGTGCCAGCAGCCAAGATGTACAGGTCTATGGCTACACCTTC CASSQDVQVYGYTF
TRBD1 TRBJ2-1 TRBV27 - TGTGCCAGCAGGACAGGGGCAACCAACAATGAGCAGTTCTTC CASRTGATNNEQFF
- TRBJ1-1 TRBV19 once TGTGCCAGCGGACAAATCCTGAACACTGAAGCTTTCTTT CASGQILNTEAFF
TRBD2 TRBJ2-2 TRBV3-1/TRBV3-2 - TGTGCCAGCAGCCAGGCGGGACTAGATCTCACCGGGGAGCTGTTTTTT CASSQAGLDLTGELFF
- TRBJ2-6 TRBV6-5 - TGTGCCAGCAGTTACCCGAGGCTCGGGGCCAACGTCCTGACTTTC CASSYPRLGANVLTF
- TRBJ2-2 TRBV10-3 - TGTGCCATCAGTGAAAGAGCACGAGGCACCGGGGAGCTGTTTTTT CAISERARGTGELFF
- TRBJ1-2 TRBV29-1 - TGCAGCGTTGAAGGGTCGGGAAGATATGGCTACACCTTC CSVEGSGRYGYTF
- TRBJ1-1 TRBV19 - TGTGCCAGTAGTATAGGGGCAGGGAGGACTGAAGCTTTCTTT CASSIGAGRTEAFF
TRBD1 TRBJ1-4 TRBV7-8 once TGTGCCAGCAGTCGGCGGACAGGGGAGAATGAAAAACTGTTTTTT CASSRRTGENEKLFF
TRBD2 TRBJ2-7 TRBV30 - TGTGCCTGCAAAGCGGGGGAGCAGTACTTC CACKAGEQYF
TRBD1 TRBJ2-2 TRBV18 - TGTGCCAGCTCATTGGATTATTGGACAGGGGTTACCGGGGAGCTGTTTTTT CASSLDYWTGVTGELFF
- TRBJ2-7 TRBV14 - TGTGCCAGCAGCCAAGATGCCACAAGCTACGAGCAGTACTTC CASSQDATSYEQYF
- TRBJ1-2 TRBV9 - TGTGCCAGCAGCGCAGGACAGTACTATGGCTACACCTTC CASSAGQYYGYTF
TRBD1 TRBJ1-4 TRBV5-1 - TGCGCCAGCAGCTGGGGACAGGGTTCGTTGGAAAAACTGTTTTTT CASSWGQGSLEKLFF
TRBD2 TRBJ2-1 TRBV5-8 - TGTGCCAGCAGCTTGAGTTTCGGGGGGGCCTACAATGAGCAGTTCTTC CASSLSFGGAYNEQFF
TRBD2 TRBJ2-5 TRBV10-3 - TGTGCCATCAGTGAGTGGGGACTAGCGGGGTCGGAGACCCAGTACTTC CAISEWGLAGSETQYF
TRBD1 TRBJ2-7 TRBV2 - TGTGCCAGCAGTTTCAACCCCCGGGACAGGGGCGCTTACGAGCAGTACTTC CASSFNPRDRGAYEQYF
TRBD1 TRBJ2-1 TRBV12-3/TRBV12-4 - TGTGCCAGCACCATGGACAGGGGAAATGAGCAGTTCTTC CASTMDRGNEQFF
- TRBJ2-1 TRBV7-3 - TGTGCCAGCAGCTTAACGTCCGCGGGCCTCTACAATGAGCAGTTCTTC CASSLTSAGLYNEQFF